Below, 7 T cell receptor beta chains from the same sample are listed, as sequenced in a study of T-cell memory formation after mild COVID-19. TCRdb reprocessed the 5' RACE reads with MiXCR, giving one entry per CDR3 protein. The sample has about 150,000 distinct CDR3 sequences, 20% to 25% seen once. The sequenced material came from PBMCs or a T cell subset sorted from them (not recorded which). These receptors were obtained from an adult woman who had mild COVID-19 (a few samples of this study predate the infection). Cell type and time point are not known.

The rearrangement links TRBV7-9 to TRBJ1-5, with D hard to call. CDR3 length: 16 residues. Deletions cut 0 bases from V and 2 bases from J, with 11 bases between. Germline V gives CDR1 SEHNR, CDR2 FQNEAQ (reference sequence). The CDR3 protein is CASSLAPLGGNQPQHF. The DNA for the CDR3 is TGTGCCAGCAGCTTAGCCCCCTTGGGTGGCAATCAGCCCCAGCATTTT.

This clonotype was picked up a small number of times. J is TRBJ2-2 and V is TRBV11-2; perhaps TRBD2 as D (5 bases). Trimming removed 5 bases at V and 6 bases at J, with 16 bases between. CDR1 and CDR2 from the germline V gene are SGHAT and FQNNGV. The CDR3 is 15 residues long. The CDR3 loop reads CASSTTNPSPGELFF. The CDR3 DNA reads as TGTGCCAGCAGCACGACTAACCCCTCGCCCGGGGAGCTGTTTTTT. The full variable domain, completed using reference TRBV11-2 and TRBJ2-2, is EAGVAQSPRYKIIEKRQSVAFWCNPISGHATLYWYQQILGQGPKLLIQFQNNGVVDDSQLPKDRFSAERLKGVDSTLKIQPAKLEDSAVYLCASSTTNPSPGELFFGEGSRLTVL.

V usage is TRBV10-3 and J usage is TRBJ2-7; the D is unclear. CDR3 length: 14 amino acids. Germline CDR1 and CDR2: ENHRY and SYGVKD. The V gene lost 3 bases and the J gene lost 1 base, with 10 bases spanning the gap. The CDR3 sequence is CAISDVDLSYEQYF. The CDR3 nucleotides read TGTGCCATCAGTGACGTGGACCTGTCCTACGAGCAGTACTTC.

This chain connects TRBV10-3 to TRBJ1-4; D is undetermined. The CDR3 consists of 14 residues. Germline values: CDR1 ENHRY, CDR2 SYGVKD. V was pared by 3 bases and J by 6 bases, with 11 bases between. The CDR3 sequence is CAISEGPGDEKLFF. In DNA form, the CDR3 reads TGTGCCATCAGTGAAGGTCCCGGGGATGAAAAACTGTTTTTT.

CDR3 sequence reads: CASSPSRGASAGELFF. The DNA of the CDR3 is TGTGCCAGCTCACCATCCAGGGGCGCTTCGGCCGGGGAGCTGTTTTTT. The rearrangement links TRBV18 to TRBJ2-2; D is perhaps TRBD1 (6 bases). The CDR3 loop spans 16 amino acids. Between the trimmed V and J ends, which lost 2 bases and 6 bases, there was a span of 16 bases. Germline lookup yields CDR1 KGHSH and CDR2 LQKENI.

The sample holds many counts of this clonotype. The chain couples TRBV5-1 to TRBJ2-5; TRBD2 matches 9 bases. There are 18 residues in the CDR3. Trimming at V came to 5 bases and at J to 3 bases, leaving 17 bases not matched to a gene. The germline gives CDR1 SGHRS, CDR2 YFSETQ. Here the CDR3 DNA reads TGCGCCAGCAGGCTAAGCCCCCTCAGCGGGGGGATGGAAGAGACCCAGTACTTC. It encodes CASRLSPLSGGMEETQYF.

This chain connects TRBV5-6 to TRBJ1-1, with a weak D call TRBD1 (6 bases). Germline CDR1 reads SGHDT; CDR2 reads YYEEEE. The CDR3 covers 14 residues. The V end was cut by 6 bases, the J end by 4 bases, with 16 bases between. CDR3 DNA: TGTGCCAGCAACCGCGAAACAGGGTCCACTGAAGCTTTCTTT. Translation: CASNRETGSTEAFF.